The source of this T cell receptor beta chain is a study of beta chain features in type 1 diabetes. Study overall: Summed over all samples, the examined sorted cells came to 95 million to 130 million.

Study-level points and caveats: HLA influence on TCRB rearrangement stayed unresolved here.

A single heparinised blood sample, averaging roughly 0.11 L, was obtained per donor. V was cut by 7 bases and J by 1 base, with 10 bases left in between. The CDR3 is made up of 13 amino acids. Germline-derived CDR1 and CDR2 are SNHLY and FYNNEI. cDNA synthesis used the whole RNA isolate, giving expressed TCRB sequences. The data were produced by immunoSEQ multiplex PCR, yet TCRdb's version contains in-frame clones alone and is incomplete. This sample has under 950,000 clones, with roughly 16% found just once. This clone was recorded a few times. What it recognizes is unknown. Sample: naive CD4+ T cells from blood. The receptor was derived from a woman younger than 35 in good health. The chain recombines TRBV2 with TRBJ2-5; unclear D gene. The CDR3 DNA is TGTGCCAGCACCCAGGTTTTCCAAGAGACCCAGTACTTC. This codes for CASTQVFQETQYF.